This T cell receptor (beta chain) came from a study of lymphopenia after photon versus proton radiotherapy (dated by TCRdb to the late 2010s). Broadly, across the study: Photon and proton radiation therapy were compared by the study for their immunological effects in patients with gastrointestinal tumors who developed high-grade lymphopenia. The cohort included 20 patients with gastrointestinal tumors who developed lymphopenia after receiving either photon or proton therapy. The study aimed to characterize how the two radiation modalities differ in their impact on the immune system.

Summary of the overall study and its limitations: After the lymphocyte count nadir, repertoires from photon-treated patients showed oligoclonal expansion, particularly of CD8+ Temra cells, and this expansion drove the decline in diversity. Across the cohort, a larger post-nadir drop in TCR diversity was inversely correlated with overall survival time among patients who died. During treatment, patients who received proton therapy stayed relatively stable, whereas patients who received photon therapy lost naive T cells and TCR diversity and gained effector/memory populations. The survival association was examined only in patients who died, and the authors described better survival with proton therapy as a possibility, not as a demonstrated result.

To note about this clone: Its antigen target is currently unknown. There are no base qualities to consult, and no much larger clone falls within one base.

Libraries were made using the immunoSEQ multiplex PCR assay. Alongside multiparametric flow cytometry, deep sequencing of rearranged TCR beta loci was used to profile the T cell repertoires. TCRdb retrieved this table from immuneACCESS and kept in-frame rearrangements only. Not all clones are present; in checked studies, unresolved V genes account for under half, and no reason is known for the remainder. The sample table contains tens of thousands of clones; only one count was recorded for 80% to 90% of them. The ten largest clones capture around 30% of the sample. The germline V gene (reference sequence) gives CDR1 as LNHDA and CDR2 as SQIVND. From its cysteine to its phenylalanine, the CDR3 spans 15 amino acids. Just the 45-base CDR3 DNA is kept, in frame starting at base 1. Trimming accounts for 3 bases at V and 0 bases at J, while the number of junction bases matched to no gene is 2.

Sequencing was performed on peripheral blood, taken from a patient treated with photon-based radiotherapy. The V and J genes are TRBV19 and TRBJ1-5, with 7 bases in between that match TRBD1. The clonotype originates from a man aged 50-60 years with gastric cancer. The encoded CDR3 is CASSMGQYSNQPQHF. The sequenced DNA: TGTGCCAGTAGTATGGGACAGTATAGCAATCAGCCCCAGCATTTT.